Listed below are T cell receptor beta chains from one sample, sequenced in a study of T-cell reconstitution after alpha-beta-depleted transplantation in children. TCRdb reprocessed the PCR reads via MiXCR and lists one record per CDR3 protein. The table lists 420,000 or so distinct CDR3 sequences, around 9.9% of them singletons. Source: PBMCs from the stem cell graft donor, taken from the stem cell graft. These receptor sequences come from a human donor who donated a stem cell graft to a child with acute myeloid leukemia. Each CDR3 is given with its conserved first and last residue. The D gene is left open where the match is weak. Size tells how often a clone was seen (once, few, many) or the class of an expanded clone, and some rows leave it out.

J gene	clone size	D gene	V gene	CDR3 DNA	CDR3 protein
TRBJ2-2	many	-	TRBV27	TGTGCCAGCAGTTTGAACGGAGACACCGGGGAGCTGTTTTTT	CASSLNGDTGELFF
TRBJ1-1	few	TRBD1	TRBV5-6	TGTGCCAGCAGCTTGACAGGGACAGAGGTCCCTTTCTTT	CASSLTGTEVPFF
TRBJ1-1	few	-	TRBV5-1	TGCGCCAGCAGCTTTCAGGCGGACACTGAAGCTTTCTTT	CASSFQADTEAFF
TRBJ2-1	many	-	TRBV6-5	TGCGCCAGCAGCAGCTCTCCGAGCTCCTACAATGAGCAGTTCTTC	CASSSSPSSYNEQFF
TRBJ2-1	-	-	TRBV12-3/TRBV12-4	TGTGCCAGCACCCGGCGCGGCGGGGGCCCCTACAATGAGCAGTTCTTC	CASTRRGGGPYNEQFF
TRBJ1-4	-	-	TRBV5-5	TGTGCCAGCAGCTCTGGACCAACTGAAAAACTGTTTTTT	CASSSGPTEKLFF
TRBJ2-5	few	-	TRBV6-1	TGTGCCAGCAGTGCCTTGGGGACCCAAGAGACCCAGTACTTC	CASSALGTQETQYF
TRBJ2-7	many	-	TRBV11-2	TGTGCCAGCAGCCCCGGGGGCGGGAGATCATTCGAGCAGTACTTC	CASSPGGGRSFEQYF
TRBJ2-2	few	-	TRBV12-3/TRBV12-4	TGTGCCAGCAGCTTTGGGACCCCGAACACCGGGGAGCTGTTTTTT	CASSFGTPNTGELFF
TRBJ2-1	-	-	TRBV7-3	TGTGCCAGCAGCTCCACAACAGGGTGGGAGCAGTTCTTC	CASSSTTGWEQFF
TRBJ2-1	few	-	TRBV7-7	TGTGCTAGCAGCTTGGAGCCGGCCGGCAGGCCTTACAATGAGCAGTTCTTC	CASSLEPAGRPYNEQFF
TRBJ2-1	few	TRBD2	TRBV12-3/TRBV12-4	TGTGCCAGCAAGGCACTAGCGGGGGTCAACGATGAGCAGTTCTTC	CASKALAGVNDEQFF
TRBJ2-1	many	TRBD2	TRBV20-1	TGCAGTGCTTGGGGGAGCGGGAGGGCCAACAATGAGCAGTTCTTC	CSAWGSGRANNEQFF
TRBJ2-7	few	-	TRBV10-3	TGTGCCATCAGTGCGGGGGCCGAGCAGTACTTC	CAISAGAEQYF
TRBJ2-7	many	-	TRBV12-3/TRBV12-4	TGTGCCAGCAGCCCTCCCCCTAGGGGAGACGAGCAGTACTTC	CASSPPPRGDEQYF
TRBJ1-1	few	TRBD1	TRBV2	TGTGCCAGCAGTGCTAAGACAGGGCTGAACACTGAAGCTTTCTTT	CASSAKTGLNTEAFF
TRBJ2-2	-	TRBD1	TRBV6-2/TRBV6-3	TGTGCCAGCAGTTACTCACTTTGGGACAGGGGCCTCGAAAACACCGGGGAGCTGTTTTTT	CASSYSLWDRGLENTGELFF